This TCR beta chain came from a study of patients and donors after allogeneic stem cell transplantation. Via MiXCR, TCRdb re-called the RT-PCR reads, giving one row per CDR3 protein. The sample lists 20,000 or so distinct CDR3 sequences, about 30% occurring once. Trimming left V 8 bases short and J 7 bases short, with 20 bases between. The germline V gene encodes CDR1 MNHNS and CDR2 SASEGT. CDR3 length equals 14 residues. Sequencing was carried out using blood, either unsorted or a sorted T cell fraction (not recorded which). The chain has TRBV6-1 and TRBJ1-2; D gene ambiguous. The receptor's source is a human donor who was either an allogeneic HSCT recipient or a stem cell or donor lymphocyte infusion donor (not recorded which). It is not recorded whose cells these are; they may come from a transplant donor. The CDR3 DNA reads TGTGCCAGCCGTCTCGGACTCTCATCGGGTGGCTACACCTTC. Translated: CASRLGLSSGGYTF.